This T cell receptor beta chain was recovered during a study of CD8+ T cells in alopecia areata. Overall study context: Those patients who were treated received oral tofacitinib, which was given at 5 to 10 mg twice daily for moderate-to-severe alopecia areata. General study findings and limits: Patients shared TCRs less clearly than mice did, possibly owing to HLA. Scalp clonality dropped significantly under tofacitinib, as did expanded CD8+ top-100 clones.

Reverse transcribed after extraction, RNA yielded cDNA as the sequencing template. The repertoire was sequenced with immunoSEQ multiplex PCR; TCRdb's copy has only in-frame clones and lacks some. The sample has 90,000 to 150,000 clones, 58% seen once; the top ten hold more than 25%. Treatment defined: oral pan-JAK inhibitor, 5-10 mg twice daily. Sorting of CD4+ and CD8+ T cells was performed on PBMCs. In the case of this clone: The antigen is not known.

In germline, CDR1 is GTSNPN, CDR2 SVGIG (reference sequence). Trimming stripped 3 bases from V and 6 bases from J, with 15 bases between. The CDR3 extends over 13 amino acids. The starting material was CD8+ T cells sorted from blood, obtained at week 4, from a patient treated with tofacitinib. The chain employs TRBV30 and TRBJ2-7; maybe TRBD1 (6 bases). The TCR sequence derives from a human donor with alopecia areata. CDR3 sequence reads: CAWSQIGDTEQYF. The CDR3 DNA is TGTGCCTGGAGCCAGATAGGGGACACCGAGCAGTACTTC.